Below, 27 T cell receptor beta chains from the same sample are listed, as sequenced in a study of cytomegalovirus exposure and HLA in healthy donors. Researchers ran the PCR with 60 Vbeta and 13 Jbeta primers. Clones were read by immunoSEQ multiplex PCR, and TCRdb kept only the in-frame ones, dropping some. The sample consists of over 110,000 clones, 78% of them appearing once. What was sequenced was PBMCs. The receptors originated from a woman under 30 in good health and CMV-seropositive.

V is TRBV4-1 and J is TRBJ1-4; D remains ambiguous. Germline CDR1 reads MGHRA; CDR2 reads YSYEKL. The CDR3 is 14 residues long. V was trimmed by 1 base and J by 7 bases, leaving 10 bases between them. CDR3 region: CASSQVANAEKLFF. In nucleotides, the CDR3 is TGCGCCAGCAGCCAAGTAGCGAACGCTGAAAAACTGTTTTTT.

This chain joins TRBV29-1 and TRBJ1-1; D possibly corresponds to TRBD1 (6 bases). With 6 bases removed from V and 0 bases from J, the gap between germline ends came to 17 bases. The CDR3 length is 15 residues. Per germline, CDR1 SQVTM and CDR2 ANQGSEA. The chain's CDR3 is CSVRRQDHMNTEAFF. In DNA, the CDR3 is TGCAGCGTCCGCAGACAGGACCACATGAACACTGAAGCTTTCTTT.

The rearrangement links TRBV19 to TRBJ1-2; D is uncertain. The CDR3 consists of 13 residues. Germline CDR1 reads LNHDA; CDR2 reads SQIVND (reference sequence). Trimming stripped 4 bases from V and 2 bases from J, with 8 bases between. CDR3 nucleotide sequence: TGTGCCAGTAGTACAACAGCCAACTATGGCTACACCTTC. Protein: CASSTTANYGYTF. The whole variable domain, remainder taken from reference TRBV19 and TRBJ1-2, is DGGITQSPKYLFRKEGQNVTLSCEQNLNHDAMYWYRQDPGQGLRLIYYSQIVNDFQKGDIAEGYSVSREKKESFPLTVTSAQKNPTAFYLCASSTTANYGYTFGSGTRLTVV.

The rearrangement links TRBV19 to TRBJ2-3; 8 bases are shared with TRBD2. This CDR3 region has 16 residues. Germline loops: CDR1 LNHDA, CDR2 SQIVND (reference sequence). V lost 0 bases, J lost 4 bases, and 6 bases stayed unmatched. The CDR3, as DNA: TGTGCCAGTAGTATAGATCGACGGGGGGGCGCAGATACGCAGTATTTT. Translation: CASSIDRRGGADTQYF.

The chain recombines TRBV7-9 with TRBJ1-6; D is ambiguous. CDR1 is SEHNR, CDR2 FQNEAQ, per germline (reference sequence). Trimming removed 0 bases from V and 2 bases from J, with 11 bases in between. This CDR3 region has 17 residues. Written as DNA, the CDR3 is TGTGCCAGCAGCTTAGCTAGACTCGGCCCCTATAATTCACCCCTCCACTTT. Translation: CASSLARLGPYNSPLHF.

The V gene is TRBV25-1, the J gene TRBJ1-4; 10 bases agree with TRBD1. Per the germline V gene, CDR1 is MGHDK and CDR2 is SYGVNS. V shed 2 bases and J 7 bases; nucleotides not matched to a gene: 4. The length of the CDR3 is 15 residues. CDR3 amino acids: CASSEGGQGSEKLFF. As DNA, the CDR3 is TGTGCCAGCAGTGAAGGGGGACAGGGGAGTGAAAAACTGTTTTTT. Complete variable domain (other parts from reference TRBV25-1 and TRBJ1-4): EADIYQTPRYLVIGTGKKITLECSQTMGHDKMYWYQQDPGMELHLIHYSYGVNSTEKGDLSSESTVSRIRTEHFPLTLESARPSHTSQYLCASSEGGQGSEKLFFGSGTQLSVL.

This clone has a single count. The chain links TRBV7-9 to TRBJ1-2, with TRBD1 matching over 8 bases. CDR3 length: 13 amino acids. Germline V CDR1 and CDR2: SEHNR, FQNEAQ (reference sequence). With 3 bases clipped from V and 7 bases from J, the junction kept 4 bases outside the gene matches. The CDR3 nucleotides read TGTGCCAGCAGCTTTCCAGGGGGCTCTGGCTACACCTTC. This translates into CASSFPGGSGYTF.

The CDR3 DNA follows: TGTGCCAGCAGATCCGACAGCGGGCAAGAGACCCAGTACTTC. The encoded protein is CASRSDSGQETQYF. The rearrangement uses TRBV2 and TRBJ2-5; weak D call: TRBD2 (6 bases). Germline V gives CDR1 SNHLY, CDR2 FYNNEI. This CDR3 has 14 amino acids. V was cut by 6 bases and J by 2 bases, with 13 bases left in between. The variable domain in full, completed from reference TRBV2 and TRBJ2-5, reads EPEVTQTPSHQVTQMGQEVILRCVPISNHLYFYWYRQILGQKVEFLVSFYNNEISEKSEIFDDQFSVERPDGSNFTLKIRSTKLEDSAMYFCASRSDSGQETQYFGPGTRLLVL.

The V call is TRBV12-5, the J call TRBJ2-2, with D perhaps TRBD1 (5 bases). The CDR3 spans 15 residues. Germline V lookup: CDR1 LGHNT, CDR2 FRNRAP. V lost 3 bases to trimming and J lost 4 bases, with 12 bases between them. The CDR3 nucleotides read TGTGCTAGTGGTTTCCGCCAGGGTCCCACCGGGGAGCTGTTTTTT. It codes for CASGFRQGPTGELFF.

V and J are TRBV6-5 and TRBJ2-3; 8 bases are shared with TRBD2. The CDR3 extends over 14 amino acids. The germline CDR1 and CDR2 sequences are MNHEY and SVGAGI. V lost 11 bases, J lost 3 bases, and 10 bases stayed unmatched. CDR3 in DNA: TGTGCCGCGAGGAAGGCGGGGGGAACAGATACGCAGTATTTT. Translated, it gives CAARKAGGTDTQYF.

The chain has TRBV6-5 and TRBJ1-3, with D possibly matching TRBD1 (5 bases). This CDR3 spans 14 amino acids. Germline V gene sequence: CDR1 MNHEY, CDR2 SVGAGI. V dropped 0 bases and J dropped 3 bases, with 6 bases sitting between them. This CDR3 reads CASSYSGGGNTIYF. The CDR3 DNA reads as TGTGCCAGCAGTTACTCGGGGGGTGGAAACACCATATATTTT.

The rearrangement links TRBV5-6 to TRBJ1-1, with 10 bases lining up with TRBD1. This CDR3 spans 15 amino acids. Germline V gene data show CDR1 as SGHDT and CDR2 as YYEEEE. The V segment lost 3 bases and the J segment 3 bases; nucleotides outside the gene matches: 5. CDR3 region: CASSSRGQGYTEAFF. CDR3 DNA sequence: TGTGCCAGCAGCTCTCGGGGACAGGGGTACACTGAAGCTTTCTTT. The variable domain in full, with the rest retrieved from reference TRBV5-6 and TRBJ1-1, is DAGVTQSPTHLIKTRGQQVTLRCSPKSGHDTVSWYQQALGQGPQFIFQYYEEEERQRGNFPDRFSGHQFPNYSSELNVNALLLGDSALYLCASSSRGQGYTEAFFGQGTRLTVV.

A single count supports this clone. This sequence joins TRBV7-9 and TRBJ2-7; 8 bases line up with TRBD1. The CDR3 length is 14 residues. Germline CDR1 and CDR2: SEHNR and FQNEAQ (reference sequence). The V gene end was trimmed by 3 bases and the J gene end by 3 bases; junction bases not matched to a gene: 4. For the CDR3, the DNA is TGTGCCAGCAGCTTTTACGACAGGGGCTACGAGCAGTACTTC. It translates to CASSFYDRGYEQYF.

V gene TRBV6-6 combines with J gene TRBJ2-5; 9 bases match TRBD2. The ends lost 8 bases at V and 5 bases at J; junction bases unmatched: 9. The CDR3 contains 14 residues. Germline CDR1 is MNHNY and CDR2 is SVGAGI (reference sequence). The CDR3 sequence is CASGGLAGLETQYF. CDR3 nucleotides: TGTGCCAGCGGAGGGCTAGCGGGGCTTGAGACCCAGTACTTC.

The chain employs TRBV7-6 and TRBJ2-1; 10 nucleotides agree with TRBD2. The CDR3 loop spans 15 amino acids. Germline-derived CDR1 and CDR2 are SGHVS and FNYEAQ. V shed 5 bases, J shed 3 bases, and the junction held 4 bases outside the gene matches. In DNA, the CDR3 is TGTGCCAGCAGCGCCCAGCGGGGGGGCTACAATGAGCAGTTCTTC. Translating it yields CASSAQRGGYNEQFF.

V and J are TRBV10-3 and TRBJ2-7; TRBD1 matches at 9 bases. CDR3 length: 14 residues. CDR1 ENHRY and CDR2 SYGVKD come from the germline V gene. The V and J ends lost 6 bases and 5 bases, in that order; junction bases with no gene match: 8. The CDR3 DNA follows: TGTGCCATCAGGAACCGGGACAGGGAAGACGAGCAGTACTTC. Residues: CAIRNRDREDEQYF.

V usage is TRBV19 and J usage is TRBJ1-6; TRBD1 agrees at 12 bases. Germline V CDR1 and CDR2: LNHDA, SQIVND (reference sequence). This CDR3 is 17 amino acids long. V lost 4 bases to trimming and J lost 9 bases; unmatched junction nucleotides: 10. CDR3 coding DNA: TGTGCCAGTAGTACTCAAGCCGGGACAGGGGGCCGTTCACCCCTCCACTTT. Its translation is CASSTQAGTGGRSPLHF.

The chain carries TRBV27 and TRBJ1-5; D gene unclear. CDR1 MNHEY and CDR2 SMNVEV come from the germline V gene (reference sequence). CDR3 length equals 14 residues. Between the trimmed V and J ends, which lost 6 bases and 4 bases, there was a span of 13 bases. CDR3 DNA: TGTGCCAGCAGGGGAGGGCCGGGAAATCAGCCCCAGCATTTT. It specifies CASRGGPGNQPQHF.

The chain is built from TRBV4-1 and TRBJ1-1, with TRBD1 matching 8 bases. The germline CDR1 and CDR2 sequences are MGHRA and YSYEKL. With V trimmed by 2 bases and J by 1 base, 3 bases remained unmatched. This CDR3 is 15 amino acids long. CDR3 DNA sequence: TGCGCCAGCAGCCAATTACAGGGGGAGAACACTGAAGCTTTCTTT. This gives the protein CASSQLQGENTEAFF.

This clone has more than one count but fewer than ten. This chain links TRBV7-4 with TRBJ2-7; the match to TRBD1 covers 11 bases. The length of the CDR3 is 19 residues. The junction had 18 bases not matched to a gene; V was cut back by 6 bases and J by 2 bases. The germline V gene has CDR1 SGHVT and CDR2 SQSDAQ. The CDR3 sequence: CASSFWGTGGFLLTYEQYF. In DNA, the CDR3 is TGTGCCAGCAGTTTCTGGGGGACAGGGGGATTTTTATTGACCTACGAGCAGTACTTC.

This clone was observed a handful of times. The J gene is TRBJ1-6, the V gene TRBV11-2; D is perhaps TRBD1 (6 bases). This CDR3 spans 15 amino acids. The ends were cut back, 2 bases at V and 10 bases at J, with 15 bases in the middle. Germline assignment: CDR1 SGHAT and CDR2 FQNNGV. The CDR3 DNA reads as TGTGCCAGCAGCTTAATATCAACAGGGCTCTCACCCCTCCACTTT. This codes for CASSLISTGLSPLHF. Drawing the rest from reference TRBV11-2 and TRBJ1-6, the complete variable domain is EAGVAQSPRYKIIEKRQSVAFWCNPISGHATLYWYQQILGQGPKLLIQFQNNGVVDDSQLPKDRFSAERLKGVDSTLKIQPAKLEDSAVYLCASSLISTGLSPLHFGNGTRLTVT.

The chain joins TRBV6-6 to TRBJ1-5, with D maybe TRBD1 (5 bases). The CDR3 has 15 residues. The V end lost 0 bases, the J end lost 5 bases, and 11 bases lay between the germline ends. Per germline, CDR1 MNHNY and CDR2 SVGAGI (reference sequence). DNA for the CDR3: TGTGCCAGCAGTTACTCACAGGCTTCGTATCAGCCCCAGCATTTT. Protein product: CASSYSQASYQPQHF.

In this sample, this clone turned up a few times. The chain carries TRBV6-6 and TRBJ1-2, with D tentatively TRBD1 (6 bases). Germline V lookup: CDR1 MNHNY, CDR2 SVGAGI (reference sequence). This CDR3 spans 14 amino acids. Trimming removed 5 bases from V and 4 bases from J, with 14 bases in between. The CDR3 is CASSRTAATYGYTF. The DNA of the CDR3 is TGTGCCAGCAGTAGGACAGCAGCCACCTATGGCTACACCTTC.

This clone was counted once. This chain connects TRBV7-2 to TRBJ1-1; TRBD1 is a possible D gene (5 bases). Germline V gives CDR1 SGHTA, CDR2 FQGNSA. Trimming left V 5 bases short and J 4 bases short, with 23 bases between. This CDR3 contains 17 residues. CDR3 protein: CASSPGGMRGKFTEAFF. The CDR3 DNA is TGTGCCAGCAGCCCGGGGGGTATGCGAGGGAAGTTCACTGAAGCTTTCTTT.

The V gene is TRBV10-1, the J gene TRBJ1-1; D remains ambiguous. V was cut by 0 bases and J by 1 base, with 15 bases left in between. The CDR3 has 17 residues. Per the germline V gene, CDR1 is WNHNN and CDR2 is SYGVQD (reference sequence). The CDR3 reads CASSESDPGHSNTEAFF. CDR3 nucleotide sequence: TGCGCCAGCAGTGAGTCCGATCCGGGTCACTCGAACACTGAAGCTTTCTTT.

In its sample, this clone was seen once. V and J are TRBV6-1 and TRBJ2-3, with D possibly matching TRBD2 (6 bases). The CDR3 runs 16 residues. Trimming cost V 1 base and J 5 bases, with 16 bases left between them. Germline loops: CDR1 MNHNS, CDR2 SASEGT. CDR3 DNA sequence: TGTGCCAGCAGTGAAGAAAGTGGGGGGAGTGTAGATACGCAGTATTTT. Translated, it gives CASSEESGGSVDTQYF.

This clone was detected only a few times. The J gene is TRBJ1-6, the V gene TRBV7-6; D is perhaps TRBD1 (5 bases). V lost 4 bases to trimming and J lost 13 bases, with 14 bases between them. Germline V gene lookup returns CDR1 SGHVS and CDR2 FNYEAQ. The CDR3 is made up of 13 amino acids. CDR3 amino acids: CASSSTFSGPLHF. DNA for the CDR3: TGTGCCAGCAGCTCAACCTTCTCAGGGCCCCTCCACTTT.